The 28 T cell receptor beta chains listed next were all sequenced from one sample in a study of cytomegalovirus exposure and HLA in healthy donors. A multiplex PCR was run with 60 Vbeta primers and 13 Jbeta primers. Clones were read by immunoSEQ multiplex PCR, and TCRdb kept only the in-frame ones, dropping some. The table shows under 150,000 clones, with 70% to 85% occurring only once. Sequences were obtained from PBMCs. These receptors came from a man aged 25 to 40 in good health and CMV-seropositive.

V and J are TRBV6-6 and TRBJ2-5, with 7 bases that match TRBD1. Germline CDR1 reads MNHNY; CDR2 reads SVGAGI (reference sequence). The CDR3 is 15 residues long. Trimming cost V 5 bases and J 2 bases; bases outside gene matches: 8. CDR3 residues: CASSEGAPPQETQYF. The CDR3 DNA sequence: TGTGCCAGCAGTGAGGGGGCCCCCCCACAAGAGACCCAGTACTTC.

The V and J genes are TRBV28 and TRBJ2-7; 9 bases align to TRBD1. This CDR3 comprises 17 residues. CDR1 is MDHEN and CDR2 is SYDVKM in the germline V gene. Trimming cost V 5 bases and J 8 bases; bases outside gene matches: 19. CDR3 in amino acids: CASSPLGTVGTGRKQYF. For the CDR3, the DNA is TGTGCCAGCAGTCCCCTAGGGACGGTCGGGACAGGGAGGAAGCAGTACTTC.

The rearrangement links TRBV6-1 to TRBJ2-3; 12 bases match TRBD2. Germline-derived CDR1 and CDR2 are MNHNS and SASEGT. V dropped 7 bases and J dropped 4; count of bases not matched to a gene: 3. This CDR3 is built from 14 residues. The DNA for the CDR3 is TGTGCCAGCACCCTAGCGGGGGGGGCAGATACGCAGTATTTT. This translates into CASTLAGGADTQYF.

The genes are TRBV9 and TRBJ2-3, with 15 bases that match TRBD2. The CDR3 sequence is 18 residues long. From germline, CDR1 is SGDLS and CDR2 YYNGEE. V lost 4 bases, J lost 3 bases, and 9 bases stayed unmatched. The CDR3 DNA is TGTGCCAGCAGCCAAACAGGGACTAGCGGGAGGTGGACAGATACGCAGTATTTT. This translates into CASSQTGTSGRWTDTQYF.

The rearrangement links TRBV15 to TRBJ1-4, with TRBD1 matching 9 bases. In germline, CDR1 is LNHNV, CDR2 YYDKDF (reference sequence). Germline trimming cut 4 bases from V and 5 bases from J; bases unmatched to any gene: 5. The CDR3 length is 15 residues. The CDR3 sequence is CATSKQGATNEKLFF. CDR3 in DNA: TGTGCCACCAGCAAACAGGGGGCCACCAATGAAAAACTGTTTTTT.

This chain links TRBV2 with TRBJ2-3; TRBD2 is a possible D gene (5 bases). The V gene lost 6 bases and the J gene lost 4 bases, with 20 bases spanning the gap. CDR3 length equals 16 residues. CDR1 is SNHLY and CDR2 is FYNNEI in the germline V gene. In nucleotides, the CDR3 is TGTGCCAGCAGCCTTGACAAGCGGTCAGCCCCAGATACGCAGTATTTT. As protein: CASSLDKRSAPDTQYF.

The V and J genes are TRBV5-8 and TRBJ1-5; D perhaps matches TRBD1 (6 bases). This CDR3 contains 14 residues. Per germline, CDR1 SGHTS and CDR2 YDEGEE. Trimming shortened V by 0 bases and J by 7 bases, and 11 bases separated the two germline ends. The CDR3 region is CASSLGRGSQPQHF. CDR3 sequence (DNA): TGTGCCAGCAGCTTGGGCAGGGGCAGCCAGCCCCAGCATTTT.

The genes are TRBV28 and TRBJ1-1; D remains ambiguous. The CDR3 is 15 amino acids. The V end was cut by 2 bases, the J end by 0 bases, with 10 bases between. Germline V gene lookup returns CDR1 MDHEN and CDR2 SYDVKM. As DNA, the CDR3 is TGTGCCAGCAGTTTAATAGCCTCGTTGAACACTGAAGCTTTCTTT. Translating gives CASSLIASLNTEAFF.

V usage is TRBV28 and J usage is TRBJ2-7; TRBD1 agrees at 9 bases. Germline loops: CDR1 MDHEN, CDR2 SYDVKM. V lost 5 bases, J lost 2 bases, and 13 bases stayed unmatched. CDR3 size: 17 residues. CDR3 loop: CASSVGTGFPKPYEQYF. CDR3 in DNA: TGTGCCAGCAGTGTCGGGACAGGGTTCCCCAAACCCTACGAGCAGTACTTC.

V gene TRBV6-5 combines with J gene TRBJ2-3; 9 bases map to TRBD1. CDR1 and CDR2 (germline): MNHEY, SVGAGI. There are 15 residues in the CDR3. Trimming took 10 bases from V and 1 from J; bases not matched to a gene: 9. The CDR3 DNA reads TGTGCCACCGCCAGGGGACAGGGAGGCACAGATACGCAGTATTTT. It codes for CATARGQGGTDTQYF.

The chain links TRBV2 to TRBJ1-5, with 7 bases matching TRBD1. CDR1 SNHLY and CDR2 FYNNEI come from the germline V gene. CDR3 size: 16 residues. The V segment lost 5 bases and the J segment 0 bases; nucleotides outside the gene matches: 7. The CDR3 bases are TGTGCCAGCAGTATGCCCGGGACAGCTAGCAATCAGCCCCAGCATTTT. Its translation is CASSMPGTASNQPQHF. The complete variable domain, with remaining parts taken from reference TRBV2 and TRBJ1-5, reads EPEVTQTPSHQVTQMGQEVILRCVPISNHLYFYWYRQILGQKVEFLVSFYNNEISEKSEIFDDQFSVERPDGSNFTLKIRSTKLEDSAMYFCASSMPGTASNQPQHFGDGTRLSIL.

Worth noting for this clone: Distinct nucleotide sequences in the sample also encode this CDR3. V is TRBV9 and J is TRBJ2-5; tentative D call: TRBD2 (7 bases). V lost 0 bases, J lost 5 bases, and 14 bases lay in between. Germline V CDR1 and CDR2: SGDLS, YYNGEE. This CDR3 has 15 residues. The CDR3 reads CASSVGGGAGETQYF. CDR3 sequence (DNA): TGTGCCAGCAGCGTAGGTGGGGGGGCCGGGGAGACCCAGTACTTC.

This sequence joins TRBV6-5 and TRBJ2-5; the match to TRBD2 covers 9 bases. The V gene's germline CDR1 is MNHEY and CDR2 SVGAGI. V gave up 7 bases and J gave up 5 bases; unmatched junction bases: 11. This CDR3 region has 15 residues. This CDR3 reads CASKSGGGGRETQYF. In DNA form, the CDR3 reads TGTGCCAGCAAGTCCGGCGGGGGGGGCAGGGAGACCCAGTACTTC.

The CDR3 DNA is TGTGCCAGCTCACTCGCTGCGGGGAGGGGAGGAACTGAAGCTTTCTTT. It translates to CASSLAAGRGGTEAFF. This sequence joins TRBV18 and TRBJ1-1; a weak D match, TRBD1 (5 bases). The CDR3 totals 16 residues. Germline V CDR1 and CDR2: KGHSH, LQKENI. V dropped 4 bases and J dropped 5 bases, with 20 bases sitting between them.

The CDR3 protein is CASSPGQAGETQYF. In DNA, the CDR3 is TGTGCCAGCAGTCCAGGACAGGCAGGGGAGACCCAGTACTTC. This chain links TRBV14 with TRBJ2-5; 7 bases map to TRBD1. Trimming removed 6 bases from V and 5 bases from J; junction bases left unmatched: 9. The CDR3 loop spans 14 amino acids. The germline V gene has CDR1 SGHDN and CDR2 FVKESK.

V is TRBV5-1 and J is TRBJ2-7; 11 bases are a match to TRBD1. CDR3 length: 15 residues. The ends lost 0 bases at V and 3 bases at J; junction bases unmatched: 2. Germline CDR1 reads SGHRS; CDR2 reads YFSETQ. For the CDR3, the DNA is TGCGCCAGCAGCTTGGACGGGACAGGGGGCTACGAGCAGTACTTC. It specifies CASSLDGTGGYEQYF.

This chain joins TRBV7-8 and TRBJ2-7, with D perhaps TRBD2 (5 bases). CDR1 and CDR2 (germline): SGHVS, FQNEAQ. This CDR3 has 12 residues. Trimming pared 4 bases from V and 7 bases from J, leaving 11 bases between. The CDR3 here is CASSSRVVEQYF. The CDR3 DNA is TGTGCCAGCAGCTCGCGGGTGGTTGAGCAGTACTTC.

J is TRBJ2-1 and V is TRBV1; the D call in the table, TRBD2, was not verified against the DNA. TRBV1 is a recognized pseudogene. The CDR3 loop spans 17 amino acids. In nucleotides, the CDR3 is TGCACCAGCAGCCCGGACGCTAGCGAAGCCTCCTACAATGAGCAGTTCTTC. It translates to CTSSPDASEASYNEQFF.

The genes are TRBV6-5 and TRBJ2-7; the D gene is possibly TRBD1 (5 bases). CDR3 size: 14 residues. Trimming removed 4 bases at V and 1 base at J, with 11 bases between. Per the germline V gene, CDR1 is MNHEY and CDR2 is SVGAGI. CDR3 in amino acids: CASSSQGWSYEQYF. The CDR3 region has the DNA TGTGCCAGCAGTTCGCAGGGTTGGTCCTACGAGCAGTACTTC.

This clone was counted a single time. This chain links TRBV11-2 with TRBJ1-5, with 7 bases aligning to TRBD1. CDR1 is SGHAT and CDR2 is FQNNGV in the germline V gene. V dropped 9 bases and J dropped 5; count of bases not matched to a gene: 7. CDR3 length equals 13 residues. The CDR3 sequence: CASSGQADQPQHF. The CDR3 coding sequence is TGTGCCAGTTCCGGACAGGCCGATCAGCCCCAGCATTTT.

The chain employs TRBV5-5 and TRBJ2-2, with 10 bases aligning to TRBD1. V shed 6 bases and J 6 bases; nucleotides not matched to a gene: 5. Germline V gene data show CDR1 as SGHKS and CDR2 as YYEKEE (reference sequence). This CDR3 comprises 14 residues. The CDR3 DNA reads TGTGCCAGCATAGGGACAGGGGTTGCCGGGGAGCTGTTTTTT. Translated, it gives CASIGTGVAGELFF.

The gene calls are TRBV6-4 and TRBJ2-3, with D possibly TRBD2 on 6 matching bases. From germline, CDR1 is MRHNA and CDR2 SNTAGT. V was trimmed by 2 bases and J by 4 bases, leaving 7 bases between them. The CDR3 has 13 amino acids. The CDR3 nucleotides are TGTGCCAGCAGTGACGGAGGGCCAGATACGCAGTATTTT. It codes for CASSDGGPDTQYF.

The gene calls are TRBV28 and TRBJ2-2; 10 nucleotides agree with TRBD1. Germline CDR1 reads MDHEN; CDR2 reads SYDVKM. Trimming removed 5 bases from V and 4 bases from J; junction bases left unmatched: 7. CDR3 length: 16 residues. CDR3 amino acids: CASSDPGQGSTGELFF. In nucleotides, the CDR3 is TGTGCCAGCAGTGACCCGGGACAGGGGAGCACCGGGGAGCTGTTTTTT.

This clone was counted only a few times. J is TRBJ2-6 and V is TRBV10-3, with 8 positions matching TRBD2. The CDR3 is made up of 19 amino acids. Germline V gene lookup returns CDR1 ENHRY and CDR2 SYGVKD. J gave up 1 base and V 0 bases, and 8 bases lay outside the gene matches. The CDR3 reads CAISESSLAASSGANVLTF. The CDR3 DNA sequence: TGTGCCATCAGTGAGTCGTCACTAGCGGCCTCGTCTGGGGCCAACGTCCTGACTTTC.

The chain employs TRBV18 and TRBJ1-5; D is perhaps TRBD1 (5 bases). V was shortened by 1 base and J by 3 bases, with 7 bases between the two germline ends. The CDR3 spans 14 residues. Germline V gene sequence: CDR1 KGHSH, CDR2 LQKENI. The CDR3 reads CASSPQGNNQPQHF. DNA for the CDR3: TGTGCCAGCTCACCACAGGGGAACAATCAGCCCCAGCATTTT.

The chain has TRBV7-8 and TRBJ1-5, with TRBD1 matching 10 bases. V lost 5 bases, J lost 6 bases, and 7 bases stayed unmatched. The CDR3 is 15 residues long. Looked up from germline, CDR1 is SGHVS and CDR2 is FQNEAQ. CDR3 residues: CASSPGQGSPQPQHF. The CDR3 DNA is TGTGCCAGCAGCCCGGGACAGGGGTCCCCTCAGCCCCAGCATTTT.

The chain has TRBV6-5 and TRBJ2-5, with 7 bases fitting TRBD2. There are 14 residues in the CDR3. V lost 2 bases to trimming and J lost 3 bases; unmatched junction nucleotides: 3. Per germline, CDR1 MNHEY and CDR2 SVGAGI. CDR3 sequence (DNA): TGTGCCAGCAGTTACGGGCTAGCGGAAGAGACCCAGTACTTC. It translates to CASSYGLAEETQYF.

The V gene is TRBV19, the J gene TRBJ2-3; TRBD2 agrees at 9 bases. Germline V lookup: CDR1 LNHDA, CDR2 SQIVND (reference sequence). The CDR3 is made up of 13 amino acids. V was pared by 3 bases and J by 14 bases, with 9 bases of the junction left unmatched. In DNA form, the CDR3 reads TGTGCCAGTAGTATGTCTAGCGGGGCCCCAGGGTATTTT. Residues: CASSMSSGAPGYF.